This TCR beta chain was recovered during a study of T cells in Graves' hyperthyroidism and ophthalmopathy. Turning to the study itself: Peripheral blood was obtained at initial diagnosis, preceding any treatment.

Germline CDR1 reads SEHNR; CDR2 reads FQNEAQ (reference sequence). CDR3 size: 16 residues. V shed 5 bases, J shed 1 base, and the junction held 6 bases outside the gene matches. Pregnant or lactating patients were excluded, as were those with uncontrolled infection or other autoimmune disease. 10 ml of fresh peripheral blood supplied the PBMCs. Amplified TCR beta CDR3 regions derived from RNA transcripts. The TCR CDR3 first-round RT-PCR relied on the HTBI primer set. TCRdb ran MiXCR on the multiplex PCR reads and lists one entry per CDR3 protein. The sample lists under 400,000 distinct CDR3 sequences, just under 25% occurring once.

The sample comprised blood. The chain has TRBV7-9 and TRBJ2-1; 9 nucleotides align to TRBD1. The receptor was isolated from a man aged 50-59 years with Graves' hyperthyroidism. The CDR3 region is CASSRPDRGSYNEQFF. The CDR3 DNA sequence: TGTGCCAGCAGCCGCCCTGACAGGGGGTCCTACAATGAGCAGTTCTTC.